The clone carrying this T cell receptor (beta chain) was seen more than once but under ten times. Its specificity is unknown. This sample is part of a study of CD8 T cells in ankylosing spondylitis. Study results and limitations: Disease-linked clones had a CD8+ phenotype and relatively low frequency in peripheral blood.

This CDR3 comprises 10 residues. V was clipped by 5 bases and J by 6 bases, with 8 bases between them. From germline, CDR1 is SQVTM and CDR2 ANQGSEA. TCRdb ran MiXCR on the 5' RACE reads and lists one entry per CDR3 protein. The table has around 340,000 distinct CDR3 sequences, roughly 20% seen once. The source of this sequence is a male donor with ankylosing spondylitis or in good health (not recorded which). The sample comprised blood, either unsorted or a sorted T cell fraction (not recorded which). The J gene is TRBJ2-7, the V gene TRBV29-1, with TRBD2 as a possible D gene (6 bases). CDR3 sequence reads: CSVLGGEQYF. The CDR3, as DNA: TGCAGCGTTCTCGGGGGCGAGCAGTACTTC.